The 30 T cell receptor beta chains presented below share a single source sample, sequenced in a study of beta chain features in type 1 diabetes. All of the isolated RNA was reverse transcribed, so expressed TCRB transcripts were sequenced. Some clones are missing from TCRdb's copy, which holds only in-frame ones; the method was immunoSEQ multiplex PCR. The sample records about 230,000 clones, 9% to 10% being singletons. Sample: naive CD4+ T cells from blood. Receptors originate from a woman between 18 and 29 years old in good health.

This clone was detected only a few times. CDR3 nucleotide sequence: TGTGCCACCAGCACTCGGTGGAGAATAGCGGGAGAGGGCAATGAGCAGTTCTTC. This gives the protein CATSTRWRIAGEGNEQFF. The chain employs TRBV15 and TRBJ2-1; TRBD2 agrees at 9 bases. Germline values: CDR1 LNHNV, CDR2 YYDKDF (reference sequence). The CDR3 spans 18 residues. The ends lost 4 bases at V and 6 bases at J; junction bases unmatched: 16.

This clone was seen repeatedly, ten times or more. The J gene is TRBJ2-2, the V gene TRBV29-1; 9 bases fit TRBD2. Germline V gene sequence: CDR1 SQVTM, CDR2 ANQGSEA. The V segment lost 5 bases and the J segment 4 bases; nucleotides outside the gene matches: 5. The CDR3 runs 14 residues. As DNA, the CDR3 is TGCAGCGTTCGAGCTAGCGGGGCCACCGGGGAGCTGTTTTTT. Protein: CSVRASGATGELFF.

V is TRBV5-1 and J is TRBJ2-5; D unresolved. The J call is in doubt because the DNA end fits TRBJ2-7 better. The length of the CDR3 is 14 residues. Germline CDR1 SGHRS, CDR2 YFSETQ. DNA of the CDR3: TGCGCCAGCAGCTTGGGAGGCAGTCCCTACGAGCAGTACTTC. It is translated as CASSLGGSPYEQYF.

The table lists this clone with a few counts. The chain links TRBV13 to TRBJ2-2, with a weak D call TRBD2 (6 bases). The CDR3 totals 15 residues. Trimming pared 6 bases from V and 6 bases from J, leaving 17 bases between. Germline loops: CDR1 PRHDT, CDR2 FYEKMQ (reference sequence). CDR3: CASSRLEGRAGELFF. The CDR3 DNA reads as TGTGCCAGCAGTCGTCTGGAGGGAAGGGCCGGGGAGCTGTTTTTT.

The chain combines TRBV15 with TRBJ1-2; possibly TRBD1 for D (5 bases). Germline CDR1 LNHNV, CDR2 YYDKDF (reference sequence). Deletions cut 0 bases from V and 7 bases from J, with 12 bases between. The CDR3 is 14 residues long. This CDR3 reads CATSREARGIGYTF. CDR3 nucleotides: TGTGCCACCAGCAGAGAGGCGCGGGGGATTGGCTACACCTTC. Drawing the rest from reference TRBV15 and TRBJ1-2, the complete variable domain is DAMVIQNPRYQVTQFGKPVTLSCSQTLNHNVMYWYQQKSSQAPKLLFHYYDKDFNNEADTPDNFQSRRPNTSFCFLDIRSPGLGDTAMYLCATSREARGIGYTFGSGTRLTVV.

The chain carries TRBV21-1 and TRBJ1-1; TRBD1 is the table's D call, not checked against the DNA. TRBV21-1 is a recognized pseudogene. CDR3 length: 16 residues. The CDR3, as DNA: TGTGCCAGCAGCCCCCGGGACAGGGGTTTGAACACTGAAGCTTTCTTT. Its protein is CASSPRDRGLNTEAFF.

This rearrangement joins TRBV10-2 to TRBJ2-7; no definite D call. V shed 4 bases and J shed 4 bases, with 8 bases lying between them. From germline, CDR1 is WSHSY and CDR2 SAAADI. The CDR3 covers 12 residues. The CDR3 sequence: CASSVSGYEQYF. DNA of the CDR3: TGCGCCAGCAGTGTCTCGGGTTACGAGCAGTACTTC.

This chain joins TRBV5-4 and TRBJ2-7; D might be TRBD1 (6 bases). The V gene's germline CDR1 is SGHNT and CDR2 YYREEE (reference sequence). V was clipped by 6 bases and J by 2 bases, with 12 bases between them. This CDR3 contains 13 residues. CDR3 sequence: CASNPQGTYEQYF. The CDR3 region has the DNA TGTGCCAGCAACCCACAGGGCACCTACGAGCAGTACTTC.

This clone was seen more than once but under ten times. The chain combines TRBV19 with TRBJ2-7; possible D gene TRBD1, 5 bases. CDR3 length: 13 amino acids. V lost 11 bases and J lost 6, with 20 bases in between. The germline V gene encodes CDR1 LNHDA and CDR2 SQIVND (reference sequence). In DNA, the CDR3 is TGTGCCCGAAACTGGGGCCCATTTCGCGAGCAGTACTTC. This encodes CARNWGPFREQYF.

This sequence joins TRBV5-1 and TRBJ2-5, with 9 bases fitting TRBD2. The CDR3 has 15 residues. J lost 2 bases, V lost 4 bases, and 6 bases had no gene match. Per the germline V gene, CDR1 is SGHRS and CDR2 is YFSETQ. Written as DNA, the CDR3 is TGCGCCAGCAGCCCTGCGGCGGGGGGGCAAGAGACCCAGTACTTC. Translating gives CASSPAAGGQETQYF. The full variable domain, with the rest looked up from reference TRBV5-1 and TRBJ2-5, is KAGVTQTPRYLIKTRGQQVTLSCSPISGHRSVSWYQQTPGQGLQFLFEYFSETQRNKGNFPGRFSGRQFSNSRSEMNVSTLELGDSALYLCASSPAAGGQETQYFGPGTRLLVL.

This clone has just a few counts. This chain links TRBV2 with TRBJ1-5; D ambiguous. V shed 6 bases and J shed 5 bases, with 11 bases lying between them. The CDR3 is 13 amino acids. Germline-derived CDR1 and CDR2 are SNHLY and FYNNEI. The CDR3 sequence: CASSPRPYQPQHF. The DNA of the CDR3 is TGTGCCAGCAGCCCTCGTCCTTATCAGCCCCAGCATTTT.

The genes are TRBV5-1 and TRBJ1-3; D unresolved. Germline values: CDR1 SGHRS, CDR2 YFSETQ. The V end lost 4 bases, the J end lost 1 base, and 21 bases lay between the germline ends. This CDR3 region has 18 residues. CDR3 bases: TGCGCCAGCAGCCCGGAGGCAGGACCGCTCGTTTCTGGAAACACCATATATTTT. This encodes CASSPEAGPLVSGNTIYF.

This clone turned up a few times. The V and J genes are TRBV6-1 and TRBJ2-5; TRBD1 aligns across 8 bases. Trimming at V came to 4 bases and at J to 1 base, leaving 5 bases not matched to a gene. Looked up from germline, CDR1 is MNHNS and CDR2 is SASEGT. This CDR3 region has 15 residues. The CDR3: CASSVTGTGQETQYF. The CDR3 DNA follows: TGTGCCAGCAGTGTCACCGGGACAGGCCAAGAGACCCAGTACTTC.

The V call is TRBV30, the J call TRBJ1-1; D not certain. From germline, CDR1 is GTSNPN and CDR2 SVGIG (reference sequence). This CDR3 region has 11 residues. The V and J ends lost 2 bases and 4 bases respectively, with 5 bases between them. CDR3 sequence: CAWSRGTEAFF. In DNA, the CDR3 is TGTGCCTGGAGTCGGGGCACTGAAGCTTTCTTT.

Only a few counts were recorded for this clone. V gene TRBV7-9 combines with J gene TRBJ1-1; a possible D gene is TRBD1 (5 bases). Germline CDR1 reads SEHNR; CDR2 reads FQNEAQ (reference sequence). The CDR3 sequence is 13 residues long. V lost 5 bases to trimming and J lost 1 base, with 8 bases between them. The CDR3 DNA sequence: TGTGCCAGCAGCCCCGGACAGAACACTGAAGCTTTCTTT. Translation: CASSPGQNTEAFF.

In this sample, this clone turned up a few times. This chain joins TRBV27 and TRBJ2-3; 8 nucleotides agree with TRBD1. Trimming at V came to 3 bases and at J to 6 bases, leaving 8 bases not matched to a gene. Germline V gives CDR1 MNHEY, CDR2 SMNVEV (reference sequence). The CDR3 runs to 15 residues. The CDR3 nucleotides read TGTGCCAGCAGTTTGGGACAGGCGCAAGGGGATACGCAGTATTTT. This gives the protein CASSLGQAQGDTQYF.

This clone has only a few counts. The rearrangement joins TRBV5-1 to TRBJ2-1; 11 bases agree with TRBD2. The germline V gene encodes CDR1 SGHRS and CDR2 YFSETQ. This CDR3 is 15 amino acids long. V shed 4 bases, J shed 6 bases, and the junction held 6 bases outside the gene matches. The CDR3: CASSQTSGIGNEQFF. In DNA form, the CDR3 reads TGCGCCAGCAGCCAGACTAGCGGGATCGGCAATGAGCAGTTCTTC. The full variable domain, completed using reference TRBV5-1 and TRBJ2-1, is KAGVTQTPRYLIKTRGQQVTLSCSPISGHRSVSWYQQTPGQGLQFLFEYFSETQRNKGNFPGRFSGRQFSNSRSEMNVSTLELGDSALYLCASSQTSGIGNEQFFGPGTRLTVL.

The V call is TRBV30, the J call TRBJ1-6; no clear D. This CDR3 has 13 residues. CDR1 is GTSNPN and CDR2 is SVGIG in the germline V gene (reference sequence). V shed 1 base and J shed 8 bases, with 9 bases lying between them. The CDR3 loop is CAWSDEVDSPLHF. In nucleotides, the CDR3 is TGTGCCTGGAGTGACGAGGTTGATTCACCCCTCCACTTT.

This chain joins TRBV10-3 and TRBJ2-6; D might be TRBD1 (5 bases). Germline V CDR1 and CDR2: ENHRY, SYGVKD. V was clipped by 8 bases and J by 2 bases, with 13 bases between them. The CDR3 is made up of 15 amino acids. The CDR3 sequence: CAIGTRGTGANVLTF. The DNA of the CDR3 is TGTGCCATCGGCACAAGGGGAACTGGGGCCAACGTCCTGACTTTC.

The chain carries TRBV9 and TRBJ2-7; the D is unclear. This CDR3 is 15 amino acids long. V was trimmed by 3 bases and J by 0 bases, leaving 13 bases between them. Germline V CDR1 and CDR2: SGDLS, YYNGEE. CDR3 sequence (DNA): TGTGCCAGCAGCGGGAGAGGAATAGGCTCCTACGAGCAGTACTTC. Amino acid sequence: CASSGRGIGSYEQYF.

The sample holds a few counts of this clone. The chain is built from TRBV5-4 and TRBJ2-1; 7 positions match TRBD1. V lost 4 bases to trimming and J lost 7 bases; unmatched junction nucleotides: 14. The CDR3 runs 16 residues. The germline V gene has CDR1 SGHNT and CDR2 YYREEE (reference sequence). The CDR3 DNA reads as TGTGCCAGCAGCCCGAGGGCGACAGGGCTCTCTAATGAGCAGTTCTTC. This encodes CASSPRATGLSNEQFF.

The chain joins TRBV6-6 to TRBJ2-7, with a possible D match to TRBD1 (5 bases). This CDR3 spans 13 amino acids. Trimming removed 8 bases from V and 3 bases from J, with 14 bases in between. Germline loops: CDR1 MNHNY, CDR2 SVGAGI (reference sequence). CDR3 region: CASSRQSLYEQYF. CDR3 sequence (DNA): TGTGCCAGCTCAAGACAGAGCCTCTACGAGCAGTACTTC.

This clone turned up a few times. The chain has TRBV30 and TRBJ1-2, with no clear D. V was trimmed by 0 bases and J by 4 bases, leaving 15 bases between them. The CDR3 loop spans 15 amino acids. Germline CDR1 and CDR2: GTSNPN and SVGIG (reference sequence). Written as DNA, the CDR3 is TGTGCCTGGAGTGTACATGGCGGTGGAACCTATGGCTACACCTTC. This gives the protein CAWSVHGGGTYGYTF.

The V call is TRBV5-4, the J call TRBJ2-1; 8 bases line up with TRBD2. V shed 0 bases, J shed 7 bases, and the junction held 15 bases outside the gene matches. The CDR3 runs 18 residues. Germline V gives CDR1 SGHNT, CDR2 YYREEE (reference sequence). The CDR3 bases are TGTGCCAGCAGCTTGGCCAAATCGGGAGGGTGGTTGTTGAATGAGCAGTTCTTC. Protein product: CASSLAKSGGWLLNEQFF.

DNA of the CDR3: TGCGCCAGCAGCTTGGCCTGGACAGGGGGCATGAACACTGAAGCTTTCTTT. Translated, it gives CASSLAWTGGMNTEAFF. This chain links TRBV5-1 with TRBJ1-1, with 11 bases matching TRBD1. Trimming cost V 0 bases and J 0 bases; bases outside gene matches: 4. Germline V gives CDR1 SGHRS, CDR2 YFSETQ. The CDR3 has 17 amino acids. Drawing the rest from reference TRBV5-1 and TRBJ1-1, the complete variable domain is KAGVTQTPRYLIKTRGQQVTLSCSPISGHRSVSWYQQTPGQGLQFLFEYFSETQRNKGNFPGRFSGRQFSNSRSEMNVSTLELGDSALYLCASSLAWTGGMNTEAFFGQGTRLTVV.

This clone was counted between two and nine times. The genes are TRBV6-6 and TRBJ2-3; TRBD2 agrees at 14 bases. CDR3 length equals 16 residues. V shed 6 bases, J shed 5 bases, and the junction held 7 bases outside the gene matches. CDR1 MNHNY and CDR2 SVGAGI come from the germline V gene (reference sequence). The CDR3 sequence: CASRTTSGRAEDTQYF. CDR3 in DNA: TGTGCCAGCAGGACGACTAGCGGGAGGGCCGAAGATACGCAGTATTTT.

This clone was counted only a few times. The chain couples TRBV9 to TRBJ2-1; 11 nucleotides line up with TRBD2. J was trimmed by 8 bases and V by 1 base; bases with no gene match: 5. The CDR3 runs 15 residues. CDR1 and CDR2 from the germline V gene are SGDLS and YYNGEE. CDR3 in DNA: TGTGCCAGCAGCGTACTAGCGGGGGGAAAAGATGAGCAGTTCTTC. Amino acids: CASSVLAGGKDEQFF.

The chain combines TRBV28 with TRBJ2-2; 9 bases are shared with TRBD1. The junction had 5 bases not matched to a gene; V was cut back by 4 bases and J by 5 bases. CDR1 is MDHEN and CDR2 is SYDVKM in the germline V gene. There are 15 residues in the CDR3. The CDR3 DNA is TGTGCCAGCAGTTACCGGGACAGGGTTACCGGGGAGCTGTTTTTT. Protein sequence: CASSYRDRVTGELFF.

The chain uses TRBV2 and TRBJ1-2; D ambiguous. Looked up from germline, CDR1 is SNHLY and CDR2 is FYNNEI. Trimming removed 4 bases from V and 3 bases from J, with 6 bases in between. The CDR3 is 12 amino acids. CDR3 DNA: TGTGCCAGCAGTGGCCAGTACTATGGCTACACCTTC. This translates into CASSGQYYGYTF.

V usage is TRBV5-1 and J usage is TRBJ2-1, with TRBD2 matching over 14 bases. The CDR3 extends over 18 amino acids. Trimming at V came to 5 bases and at J to 0 bases, leaving 7 bases not matched to a gene. CDR1 and CDR2 (germline): SGHRS, YFSETQ. CDR3 DNA: TGCGCCAGCAGTTTGACTAGCGGGGGGGCGAGCTCCTACAATGAGCAGTTCTTC. Translated, it gives CASSLTSGGASSYNEQFF.